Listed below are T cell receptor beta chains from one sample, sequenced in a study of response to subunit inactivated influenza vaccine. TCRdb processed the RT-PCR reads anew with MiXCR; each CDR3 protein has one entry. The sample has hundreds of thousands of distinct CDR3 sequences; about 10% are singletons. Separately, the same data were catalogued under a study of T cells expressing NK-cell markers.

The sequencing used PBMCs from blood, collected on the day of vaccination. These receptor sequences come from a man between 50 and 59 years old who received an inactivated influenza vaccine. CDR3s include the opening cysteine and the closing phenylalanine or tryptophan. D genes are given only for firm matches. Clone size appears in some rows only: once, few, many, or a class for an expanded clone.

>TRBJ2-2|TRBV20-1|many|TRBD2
CSAVSGGSTGELFF
TGCAGTGCTGTTAGCGGGGGCTCCACCGGGGAGCTGTTTTTT
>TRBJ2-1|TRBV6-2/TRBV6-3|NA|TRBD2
CASRKLAGARYNEQFF
TGTGCCAGCAGAAAGCTAGCGGGAGCTCGCTACAATGAGCAGTTCTTC
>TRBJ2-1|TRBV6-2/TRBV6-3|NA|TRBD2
CASSYSLGLGAYNEQFF
TGTGCCAGCAGTTACTCATTGGGACTAGGGGCGTACAATGAGCAGTTCTTC
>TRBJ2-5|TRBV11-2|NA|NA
CASSLGGLVQETQYF
TGTGCCAGCAGCTTAGGGGGACTGGTCCAAGAGACCCAGTACTTC
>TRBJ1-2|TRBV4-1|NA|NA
CASSQDPAGDGYTF
TGCGCCAGCAGCCAAGACCCGGCAGGGGATGGCTACACCTTC
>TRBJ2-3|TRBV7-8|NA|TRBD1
CASSSDRGGTDTQYF
TGTGCCAGCAGCTCGGACAGGGGTGGCACAGATACGCAGTATTTT
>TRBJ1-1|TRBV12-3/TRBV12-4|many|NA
CASSLGTAIARDVAEAFF
TGTGCCAGCAGTTTAGGGACAGCAATTGCCCGGGATGTGGCTGAAGCTTTCTTT
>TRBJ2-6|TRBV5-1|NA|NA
CASSFTAAGTGANVLTF
TGCGCCAGCAGCTTCACCGCGGCAGGGACCGGGGCCAACGTCCTGACTTTC
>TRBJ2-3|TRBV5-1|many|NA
CASSLEGTDTQYF
TGCGCCAGCAGCCTTGAGGGGACAGATACGCAGTATTTT
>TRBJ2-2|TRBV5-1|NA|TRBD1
CASSTPDRGNTGELFF
TGCGCCAGCAGCACGCCGGACAGGGGGAACACCGGGGAGCTGTTTTTT
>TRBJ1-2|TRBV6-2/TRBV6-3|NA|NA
CASTHLSGYTF
TGTGCCAGCACTCACCTCAGTGGCTACACCTTC
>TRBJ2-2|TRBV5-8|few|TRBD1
CASRGQGSNTGELFF
TGTGCCAGCAGGGGACAGGGATCGAACACCGGGGAGCTGTTTTTT
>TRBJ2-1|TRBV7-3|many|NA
CASSLLGNNEQFF
TGTGCCAGCAGCTTATTAGGTAACAATGAGCAGTTCTTC
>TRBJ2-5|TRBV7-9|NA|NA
CASSLSSLTQYF
TGTGCCAGCAGCTTAAGTTCTTTAACCCAGTACTTC
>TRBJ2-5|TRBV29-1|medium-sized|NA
CSVVFETQYF
TGCAGCGTTGTATTCGAGACCCAGTACTTC
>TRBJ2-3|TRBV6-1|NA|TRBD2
CASSEGKAGASGQYF
TGTGCCAGCAGTGAAGGGAAAGCGGGGGCGTCTGGGCAGTATTTT
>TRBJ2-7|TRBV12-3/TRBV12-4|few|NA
CASSFMMRGYEQYF
TGTGCCAGCAGTTTTATGATGAGGGGTTACGAGCAGTACTTC
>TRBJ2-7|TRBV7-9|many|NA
CASSLPRDRSEQYF
TGTGCCAGCAGCTTACCACGTGACAGGTCCGAGCAGTACTTC
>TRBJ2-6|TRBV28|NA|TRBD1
CASNLGGYDSGANVLTF
TGTGCCAGCAACTTAGGGGGCTACGACTCTGGGGCCAACGTCCTGACTTTC
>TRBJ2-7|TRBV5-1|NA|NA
CASSLNPDGHEQYF
TGCGCCAGCAGCTTGAATCCGGATGGCCACGAGCAGTACTTC
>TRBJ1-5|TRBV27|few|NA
CASSSRRGENQPQHF
TGTGCCAGCAGTTCCCGTCGGGGGGAGAATCAGCCCCAGCATTTT
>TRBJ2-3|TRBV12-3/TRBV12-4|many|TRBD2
CASKRAGGRTDTQYF
TGTGCCAGCAAACGAGCGGGAGGTCGGACAGATACGCAGTATTTT
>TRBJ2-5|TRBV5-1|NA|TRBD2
CASSKAGGAGVQETQYF
TGCGCCAGCAGCAAAGCGGGGGGTGCAGGGGTTCAAGAGACCCAGTACTTC
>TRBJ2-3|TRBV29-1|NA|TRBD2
CSVREASSTDTQYF
TGCAGCGTTCGGGAGGCCTCTAGCACAGATACGCAGTATTTT
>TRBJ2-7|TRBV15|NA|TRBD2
CATIQAGAGYEQYF
TGTGCCACCATTCAGGCGGGAGCAGGCTACGAGCAGTACTTC
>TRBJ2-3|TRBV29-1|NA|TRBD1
CSVSGQRTDTQYF
TGCAGCGTTTCGGGACAGAGAACAGATACGCAGTATTTT
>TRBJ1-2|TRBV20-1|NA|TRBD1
CSARDRVDGYTF
TGCAGTGCCAGAGACAGGGTAGACGGCTACACCTTC
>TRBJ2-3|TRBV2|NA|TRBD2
CASSLQSGRSETQYF
TGTGCCAGCAGTCTCCAGAGCGGGAGGTCAGAGACGCAGTATTTT
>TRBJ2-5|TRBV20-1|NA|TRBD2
CSASSGGAGETQYF
TGCAGTGCTAGTAGCGGGGGGGCCGGAGAGACCCAGTACTTC
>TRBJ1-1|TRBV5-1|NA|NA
CASSLRAYGTEAFF
TGCGCCAGCAGCTTGCGCGCGTATGGTACTGAAGCTTTCTTT
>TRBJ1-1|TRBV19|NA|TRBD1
CASQGAGTALNTEAFF
TGTGCCAGTCAAGGGGCCGGGACAGCTTTGAACACTGAAGCTTTCTTT
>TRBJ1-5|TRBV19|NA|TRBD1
CASSRSAGGYQPQHF
TGTGCCAGTAGCCGATCCGCAGGGGGCTATCAGCCCCAGCATTTT
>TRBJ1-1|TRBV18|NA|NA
CASSPSRLNTEAFF
TGTGCCAGCTCACCATCACGGTTGAACACTGAAGCTTTCTTT
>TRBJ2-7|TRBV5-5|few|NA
CASSSNAGDFYEQYF
TGTGCCAGCAGCTCAAACGCAGGGGACTTCTACGAGCAGTACTTC
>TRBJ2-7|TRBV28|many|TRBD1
CASTLRDRTFYEQYF
TGTGCCAGCACCCTCCGGGACAGGACGTTCTACGAGCAGTACTTC